This T cell receptor (beta chain) was recovered during a study of post-analysis software for immune sequencing data. TCR beta cDNA libraries had unique molecular identifiers. TCRdb analysed the PCR reads with MiXCR anew, one entry per CDR3 protein. The table includes 350,000 to 450,000 distinct CDR3 sequences, 30% to 40% detected once. Study-level findings and limits: Under the F measure, samples that were prepared in one batch clustered strongly together. Five or six TRBV segments were more frequent in patients than controls; TRBV5-6, TRBV5-1 and TRBV20-1 belonged to this group.

This clonotype was counted between two and nine times. Its antigen is as yet unknown. Germline assignment: CDR1 MDHEN and CDR2 SYDVKM. The CDR3 is made up of 15 amino acids. The source material was blood. This TCR came from a girl aged 2-10 years with multiple sclerosis. The chain is built from TRBV28 and TRBJ2-4; the match to TRBD1 covers 8 bases. The closer fit of TRBJ2-7 to the DNA end suggests the J call may be wrong. This CDR3 reads CASSSSGQGLYEQYF. In DNA form, the CDR3 reads TGTGCCAGCAGTTCCTCCGGACAGGGTCTCTACGAGCAGTACTTC.